This T cell receptor beta chain is from a study of identical twins. This clonotype was counted at least ten times. TCRdb re-analysed the 5' RACE reads in MiXCR, keeping a single row per CDR3 protein. This sample has 200,000 to 250,000 distinct CDR3 sequences, with around 8% found just once. Germline loops: CDR1 SEHNR, CDR2 FQNEAQ (reference sequence). This CDR3 has 15 amino acids. Trimming pared 2 bases from V and 3 bases from J, leaving 11 bases between. These same data were also listed under a study on yellow fever vaccine responses in identical twins.

The source is a woman under 30 in good health. The rearrangement links TRBV7-9 to TRBJ2-1; D unclear. Source material: memory (CD45RO+) T cells sorted from blood. The CDR3 DNA follows: TGTGCCAGCAGCTTACTTGGACCAAACTACAATGAGCAGTTCTTC. This sequence encodes CASSLLGPNYNEQFF.